This entry lists 26 T cell receptor beta chains sequenced from one sample in a study of cytotoxic CD8 clonotypes in ibrutinib-treated CLL. Sequencing used immunoSEQ multiplex PCR; TCRdb keeps in-frame clones, though not all of them. The sample carries some 200,000 clones, about 75% recorded once. Sequenced material: PBMCs, taken after 12 months of ibrutinib treatment. The origin of the receptors is a human donor with chronic lymphocytic leukemia.

This clone has only a few counts. The rearrangement joins TRBV7-8 to TRBJ1-6, with 7 positions matching TRBD1. Germline CDR1 and CDR2: SGHVS and FQNEAQ. V was pared by 6 bases and J by 7 bases, with 12 bases of the junction left unmatched. The CDR3 is 16 amino acids. CDR3 region: CASRAGPGQSNSPLHF. CDR3 bases: TGTGCCAGCAGGGCAGGGCCGGGACAGAGCAATTCACCCCTCCACTTT. Supplemented by reference TRBV7-8 and TRBJ1-6, the full variable domain reads GAGVSQSPRYKVAKRGQDVALRCDPISGHVSLFWYQQALGQGPEFLTYFQNEAQLDKSGLPSDRFFAERPEGSVSTLKIQRTQQEDSAVYLCASRAGPGQSNSPLHFGNGTRLTVT.

This clone has just a few counts. The chain couples TRBV18 to TRBJ1-1; tentatively, D is TRBD1 (6 bases). CDR3 length: 16 residues. Between the trimmed V and J ends, which lost 1 base and 1 base, there was a span of 13 bases. Germline lookup yields CDR1 KGHSH and CDR2 LQKENI. The CDR3 is CASSPRTERRNTEAFF. CDR3 nucleotides: TGTGCCAGCTCACCACGGACAGAGCGAAGGAACACTGAAGCTTTCTTT. The entire variable domain, with the rest obtained from reference TRBV18 and TRBJ1-1, is as follows: NAGVMQNPRHLVRRRGQEARLRCSPMKGHSHVYWYRQLPEEGLKFMVYLQKENIIDESGMPKERFSAEFPKEGPSILRIQQVVRGDSAAYFCASSPRTERRNTEAFFGQGTRLTVV.

The rearrangement uses TRBV4-3 and TRBJ1-2, with 7 nucleotides matching TRBD1. J gave up 3 bases and V 2 bases, and 0 bases lay outside the gene matches. The CDR3 has 13 residues. Germline CDR1 is LGHNA and CDR2 is YSLEER. For the CDR3, the DNA is TGCGCCAGCAGCCAAACAGGGGACTATGGCTACACCTTC. It codes for CASSQTGDYGYTF.

This clone was picked up a small number of times. The CDR3 DNA reads TGCGCCAGCAGCCCCCTTGCGGGCTATGGCTACACCTTC. It specifies CASSPLAGYGYTF. The rearrangement joins TRBV4-1 to TRBJ1-2; D unresolved. In germline, CDR1 is MGHRA, CDR2 YSYEKL. Trimming pared 4 bases from V and 4 bases from J, leaving 10 bases between. The CDR3 length is 13 residues.

This sequence joins TRBV28 and TRBJ2-7; no definite D call. V lost 4 bases, J lost 4 bases, and 8 bases lay in between. The CDR3 sequence is 12 residues long. Germline V CDR1 and CDR2: MDHEN, SYDVKM. CDR3 sequence (DNA): TGTGCCAGCAGTTCCGAGGTTTACGAGCAGTACTTC. This encodes CASSSEVYEQYF.

This clone was found a few times. This chain joins TRBV7-2 and TRBJ2-1; D is possibly TRBD2 (5 bases). This CDR3 spans 13 amino acids. The V end lost 4 bases, the J end lost 10 bases, and 14 bases lay between the germline ends. Germline lookup yields CDR1 SGHTA and CDR2 FQGNSA. CDR3 sequence: CASSSRGSPEQFF. The CDR3 nucleotides read TGTGCCAGCAGCTCCCGGGGTAGCCCGGAGCAGTTCTTC.

This sequence joins TRBV19 and TRBJ1-5; TRBD1 aligns across 8 bases. The CDR3 has 15 amino acids. The V gene end was trimmed by 6 bases and the J gene end by 0 bases; junction bases not matched to a gene: 4. The V gene's germline CDR1 is LNHDA and CDR2 SQIVND (reference sequence). CDR3 bases: TGTGCCAGTAGAACCGACAGGGGTAGCAATCAGCCCCAGCATTTT. This sequence encodes CASRTDRGSNQPQHF.

The V gene is TRBV6-5, the J gene TRBJ2-1; no clear D. The CDR3 has 14 residues. Trimming stripped 1 base from V and 5 bases from J, with 9 bases between. Germline V gives CDR1 MNHEY, CDR2 SVGAGI. CDR3 in amino acids: CASSYYSSHNEQFF. Here the CDR3 DNA reads TGTGCCAGCAGTTACTATAGTTCCCACAATGAGCAGTTCTTC.

V gene TRBV19 combines with J gene TRBJ1-2, with 10 bases that match TRBD1. Germline trimming cut 7 bases from V and 6 bases from J; bases unmatched to any gene: 14. Germline CDR1 reads LNHDA; CDR2 reads SQIVND (reference sequence). The CDR3 is made up of 16 amino acids. The CDR3 DNA sequence: TGTGCCAGTACCCACCGTGGGACAGGGGTTTTTCATGGCTACACCTTC. It translates to CASTHRGTGVFHGYTF.

The V call is TRBV19, the J call TRBJ1-1; 8 bases line up with TRBD1. Germline V gene lookup returns CDR1 LNHDA and CDR2 SQIVND (reference sequence). The CDR3 totals 13 residues. J lost 3 bases, V lost 5 bases, and 2 bases had no gene match. DNA for the CDR3: TGTGCCAGTAGTTCAGGGGGCCACACTGAAGCTTTCTTT. It yields the protein CASSSGGHTEAFF.

The CDR3 bases are TGTGCCAGCAGCCAAGTAGCATCACAGGGGGCCGGTGGCTACACCTTC. Protein: CASSQVASQGAGGYTF. This chain joins TRBV4-2 and TRBJ1-2, with 9 bases identical to TRBD1. Germline CDR1 is LGHNA and CDR2 is YNFKEQ. The CDR3 has 16 residues. The V segment lost 1 base and the J segment 7 bases; nucleotides outside the gene matches: 10.

J is TRBJ2-1 and V is TRBV7-2; TRBD2 agrees at 7 bases. V lost 6 bases to trimming and J lost 3 bases; unmatched junction nucleotides: 14. The CDR3 spans 17 residues. The V gene's germline CDR1 is SGHTA and CDR2 FQGNSA. The CDR3 nucleotides read TGTGCCAGCAGATCCGTCGAAGTAGCGGGCCTCTACAATGAGCAGTTCTTC. It translates to CASRSVEVAGLYNEQFF.

The chain is built from TRBV4-3 and TRBJ1-2; D is uncertain. Per the germline V gene, CDR1 is LGHNA and CDR2 is YSLEER. The V end was cut by 0 bases, the J end by 5 bases, with 10 bases between. The CDR3 loop spans 14 amino acids. CDR3 sequence reads: CASSQDANIYGYTF. The CDR3, as DNA: TGCGCCAGCAGCCAAGATGCGAATATATATGGCTACACCTTC.

This rearrangement joins TRBV4-2 to TRBJ2-3; TRBD2 matches at 8 bases. J lost 4 bases, V lost 0 bases, and 9 bases had no gene match. The CDR3 consists of 17 residues. Germline CDR1 is LGHNA and CDR2 is YNFKEQ. In DNA form, the CDR3 reads TGTGCCAGCAGCCAAGATCGAGCGGGAGTAGGTTCAGATACGCAGTATTTT. This sequence encodes CASSQDRAGVGSDTQYF.

This clone occurred a few times. The chain is built from TRBV6-5 and TRBJ1-2; D not certain. Looked up from germline, CDR1 is MNHEY and CDR2 is SVGAGI. The CDR3 has 13 amino acids. Trimming took 8 bases from V and 4 from J, leaving 14 bases between them. CDR3 region: CASEGGNSYGYTF. The CDR3 DNA follows: TGTGCCAGCGAAGGAGGGAACAGCTATGGCTACACCTTC.

The chain couples TRBV6-5 to TRBJ1-2, with a possible D match to TRBD1 (5 bases). The ends were cut back, 6 bases at V and 4 bases at J, with 12 bases in the middle. CDR1 and CDR2 from the germline V gene are MNHEY and SVGAGI. This CDR3 has 13 residues. DNA of the CDR3: TGTGCCAGCAGCCAGACAGCCCCCTATGGCTACACCTTC. Translated: CASSQTAPYGYTF.

This clone is a singleton in its sample. The chain uses TRBV18 and TRBJ2-3; D remains unclear. There are 12 residues in the CDR3. Germline V gene lookup returns CDR1 KGHSH and CDR2 LQKENI. V was clipped by 5 bases and J by 6 bases, with 9 bases between them. CDR3 region: CASSGGADTQYF. CDR3 nucleotides: TGTGCCAGCTCAGGCGGCGCTGATACGCAGTATTTT.

This clone appeared once. This chain links TRBV5-1 with TRBJ2-1; TRBD2 matches 12 bases. This CDR3 spans 17 amino acids. V trimming: 6 bases; J trimming: 10 bases; junction bases outside the gene matches: 17. Germline V lookup: CDR1 SGHRS, CDR2 YFSETQ. The CDR3 spells CASTGATSGRPGLEQFF. CDR3 DNA sequence: TGCGCCAGCACGGGAGCAACTAGCGGGAGGCCCGGATTGGAGCAGTTCTTC.

The rearrangement uses TRBV19 and TRBJ1-1, with TRBD1 as a possible D gene (5 bases). The CDR3 contains 15 residues. V lost 5 bases, J lost 1 base, and 14 bases lay in between. Germline CDR1 and CDR2: LNHDA and SQIVND (reference sequence). Here the CDR3 DNA reads TGTGCCAGTAGTTTACCAGGGAGTAGGAACACTGAAGCTTTCTTT. Amino acid sequence: CASSLPGSRNTEAFF. Full variable domain (rest looked up from reference TRBV19 and TRBJ1-1): DGGITQSPKYLFRKEGQNVTLSCEQNLNHDAMYWYRQDPGQGLRLIYYSQIVNDFQKGDIAEGYSVSREKKESFPLTVTSAQKNPTAFYLCASSLPGSRNTEAFFGQGTRLTVV.

The chain recombines TRBV28 with TRBJ2-1; 8 nucleotides agree with TRBD1. The germline CDR1 and CDR2 sequences are MDHEN and SYDVKM. Losses at the gene ends were 9 bases for V and 5 bases for J; bases not matched to a gene: 15. The CDR3 consists of 16 residues. DNA for the CDR3: TGTGCCAGTAAGACTCCCGGGACAGGAGTCCACAATGAGCAGTTCTTC. It codes for CASKTPGTGVHNEQFF.

This chain links TRBV9 with TRBJ1-6; no clear D gene. Germline V gene sequence: CDR1 SGDLS, CDR2 YYNGEE. V was clipped by 0 bases and J by 2 bases, with 3 bases between them. CDR3 size: 14 residues. DNA for the CDR3: TGTGCCAGCAGCGTAGAAGCCTATAATTCACCCCTCCACTTT. Residues: CASSVEAYNSPLHF.

The CDR3 loop reads CASSLSGQHSGNTIYF. CDR3 in DNA: TGTGCCAGCAGTCTATCGGGACAGCACTCTGGAAACACCATATATTTT. The V call is TRBV6-6, the J call TRBJ1-3; TRBD1 agrees at 7 bases. The CDR3 totals 16 residues. Germline values: CDR1 MNHNY, CDR2 SVGAGI (reference sequence). V lost 5 bases to trimming and J lost 0 bases; unmatched junction nucleotides: 7.

In its sample, this clone was seen many times. The rearrangement uses TRBV7-3 and TRBJ2-3; D may be TRBD1 (6 bases). The CDR3 spans 14 residues. Looked up from germline, CDR1 is SGHTA and CDR2 is FQGTGA. Trimming left V 10 bases short and J 3 bases short, with 17 bases between. The CDR3 loop is CAISQGKVTDTQYF. In DNA form, the CDR3 reads TGTGCCATATCTCAGGGGAAGGTAACAGATACGCAGTATTTT.

This clone was counted between two and nine times. The V gene is TRBV5-6, the J gene TRBJ2-7; D might be TRBD2 (5 bases). V dropped 4 bases and J dropped 7 bases, with 9 bases sitting between them. The germline CDR1 and CDR2 sequences are SGHDT and YYEEEE. This CDR3 is built from 11 residues. CDR3 protein: CASSSTREQYF. The CDR3 DNA is TGTGCCAGCAGCAGCACTAGAGAGCAGTACTTC. The full variable domain, in which reference TRBV5-6 and TRBJ2-7 provide the parts outside the CDR3, is DAGVTQSPTHLIKTRGQQVTLRCSPKSGHDTVSWYQQALGQGPQFIFQYYEEEERQRGNFPDRFSGHQFPNYSSELNVNALLLGDSALYLCASSSTREQYFGPGTRLTVT.

The chain couples TRBV4-2 to TRBJ1-5; tentative D call: TRBD1 (5 bases). V was shortened by 0 bases and J by 1 base, with 19 bases between the two germline ends. This CDR3 region has 19 residues. The germline V gene has CDR1 LGHNA and CDR2 YNFKEQ. As DNA, the CDR3 is TGTGCCAGCAGCCAAGAAGGGCCAGGGAGTGACTACAGCAATCAGCCCCAGCATTTT. This sequence encodes CASSQEGPGSDYSNQPQHF.

This sequence joins TRBV7-2 and TRBJ2-5; perhaps TRBD2 as D (5 bases). CDR1 is SGHTA and CDR2 is FQGNSA in the germline V gene. The CDR3 totals 14 residues. The V and J ends lost 3 bases and 5 bases respectively, with 13 bases between them. The DNA for the CDR3 is TGTGCCAGCAGCTTCAACAGAAGAGGGGAGACCCAGTACTTC. It translates to CASSFNRRGETQYF.